The sequence of this T cell receptor (beta chain) was determined in a study of shared clonotypes between healthy human individuals. As concerns this clone: Its antigen remains unknown. Different DNA sequences within this sample yield the same CDR3.

Profiling relied on immunoSEQ multiplex PCR, and the TCRdb table lists in-frame clones only, not all of them. This table has 1.5 million to 2.5 million clones, about 95% appearing once. Selected positively for CCR7 and CD45RO-negative, naive CD8 cells excluded terminally differentiated effector memory CD45RA+ cells. Germline lookup yields CDR1 MNHEY and CDR2 SMNVEV (reference sequence). The germline V and J ends were trimmed by 3 bases and 0 bases, with 6 bases remaining between them. This CDR3 region has 13 residues. General study points: How much donors shared clonotypes was expected to be affected by sequencing depth.

The chain is built from TRBV27 and TRBJ2-7; a possible D gene is TRBD1 (6 bases). The sequenced material came from naive CD8+ T cells sorted from blood. The receptor was derived from a man between 18 and 35 years old in good health. The CDR3 nucleotides read TGTGCCAGCAGTTTGACAGGCTCCTACGAGCAGTACTTC. This codes for CASSLTGSYEQYF.